These T cell receptor beta chains were read from a single sample in a study of CD8 T cells in Susac syndrome. Using its own MiXCR run on the immunoSEQ multiplex PCR reads, TCRdb lists one record per CDR3 protein. The table has over 100,000 distinct CDR3 sequences, just under 95% seen once. Input material: CD8+ T cells from PBMCs. These receptors were taken from a human donor with Susac syndrome. The CDR3 runs from the conserved cysteine through the conserved F or W. The order of the fields is J gene, D gene, V gene, CDR3 DNA, CDR3 protein. A D gene is named only where the DNA matches it firmly.

j_gene: TRBJ2-1
d_gene: .
v_gene: TRBV5-1
CDR3nt: TGCGCCAGCAGCTACTCGGACGCCAATGAGCAGTTCTTC
CDR3aa: CASSYSDANEQFF

j_gene: TRBJ1-2
d_gene: .
v_gene: TRBV29-1
CDR3nt: TGCAGCGTTGAAGATTTTATGGGGGAAAGGGGCTACACCTTC
CDR3aa: CSVEDFMGERGYTF

j_gene: TRBJ2-7
d_gene: .
v_gene: TRBV29-1
CDR3nt: TGCAGCGCTATAAGGACCTACGAGCAGTACTTC
CDR3aa: CSAIRTYEQYF

j_gene: TRBJ2-3
d_gene: .
v_gene: TRBV18
CDR3nt: TGTGCCAGCTCACCACCCCTCACAGATACGCAGTATTTT
CDR3aa: CASSPPLTDTQYF

j_gene: TRBJ2-1
d_gene: TRBD1
v_gene: TRBV12-3/TRBV12-4
CDR3nt: TGTGCCAGCAGCCCCGGACAGGGTGTGTACAATGAGCAGTTCTTC
CDR3aa: CASSPGQGVYNEQFF

j_gene: TRBJ2-1
d_gene: TRBD1
v_gene: TRBV14
CDR3nt: TGTGCCAGCAGCCAAGATTACAGGGGAGCCTACAATGAGCAGTTCTTC
CDR3aa: CASSQDYRGAYNEQFF

j_gene: TRBJ2-3
d_gene: .
v_gene: TRBV5-6
CDR3nt: TGTGCCAGCAGCTTGGAGACGGATACGCAGTATTTT
CDR3aa: CASSLETDTQYF

j_gene: TRBJ1-5
d_gene: .
v_gene: TRBV7-9
CDR3nt: TGTGCCAGCAGCTTAGAGACGGGTAATCAGCCCCAGCATTTT
CDR3aa: CASSLETGNQPQHF

j_gene: TRBJ1-1
d_gene: .
v_gene: TRBV15
CDR3nt: TGTGCCACCAGCAGAGGGCTTGAGTGGACTGAAGCTTTCTTT
CDR3aa: CATSRGLEWTEAFF

j_gene: TRBJ1-2
d_gene: TRBD1
v_gene: TRBV7-2
CDR3nt: TGTGCCAGCAGCTTAGACCCAGGGGGCAGAAACTATGGCTACACCTTC
CDR3aa: CASSLDPGGRNYGYTF

j_gene: TRBJ2-3
d_gene: TRBD1
v_gene: TRBV7-9
CDR3nt: TGTGCCAGCACGTTTCGGGACAGTAGCACAGATACGCAGTATTTT
CDR3aa: CASTFRDSSTDTQYF

j_gene: TRBJ2-3
d_gene: .
v_gene: TRBV19
CDR3nt: TGTGCCAGTAGTATAGTTTCAGGGGCAGCAGATACGCAGTATTTT
CDR3aa: CASSIVSGAADTQYF

j_gene: TRBJ2-7
d_gene: .
v_gene: TRBV29-1
CDR3nt: TGCAGCGTTGATCTGGGGGCCTACGAGCAGTACTTC
CDR3aa: CSVDLGAYEQYF

j_gene: TRBJ1-1
d_gene: .
v_gene: TRBV12-3/TRBV12-4
CDR3nt: TGTGCCAGCAGTTTCTGGGGGGGGGCTGAAGCTTTCTTT
CDR3aa: CASSFWGGAEAFF

j_gene: TRBJ2-7
d_gene: .
v_gene: TRBV5-6
CDR3nt: TGTGCCAGCAGCTCTGCTGAGTACGAGCAGTACTTC
CDR3aa: CASSSAEYEQYF

j_gene: TRBJ2-7
d_gene: TRBD1
v_gene: TRBV27
CDR3nt: TGTGCCAGCAGTGACAGGGGGTACGAGCAGTACTTC
CDR3aa: CASSDRGYEQYF

j_gene: TRBJ2-1
d_gene: .
v_gene: TRBV3-1
CDR3nt: TGTGCCAGCAGCCAAGAGGGAGGTGAGCAGTTCTTC
CDR3aa: CASSQEGGEQFF

j_gene: TRBJ2-5
d_gene: TRBD2
v_gene: TRBV3-1
CDR3nt: TGTGCCAGCAGCCTGCGGGAGGGAGAGACCCAGTACTTC
CDR3aa: CASSLREGETQYF

j_gene: TRBJ2-1
d_gene: TRBD1
v_gene: TRBV11-2
CDR3nt: TGTGCCAGCAGCTTAGAGGCAGGGGGCAGTGAGCAGTTCTTC
CDR3aa: CASSLEAGGSEQFF

j_gene: TRBJ1-4
d_gene: .
v_gene: TRBV13
CDR3nt: TGTGCCAGCAGCCCGGGACCTCGGGAAAAACTGTTTTTT
CDR3aa: CASSPGPREKLFF

j_gene: TRBJ1-1
d_gene: .
v_gene: TRBV2
CDR3nt: TGTGCCAGCAGTACGGACATATTGAACACTGAAGCTTTCTTT
CDR3aa: CASSTDILNTEAFF

j_gene: TRBJ2-7
d_gene: .
v_gene: TRBV15
CDR3nt: TGTGCCACCAGCATTGGAGGGGGCGCGGAAGAGCAGTACTTC
CDR3aa: CATSIGGGAEEQYF

j_gene: TRBJ2-7
d_gene: TRBD1
v_gene: TRBV29-1
CDR3nt: TGCAGCGGTTCGACAGGGAGCTCCTACGAGCAGTACTTC
CDR3aa: CSGSTGSSYEQYF

j_gene: TRBJ2-4
d_gene: TRBD1
v_gene: TRBV25-1
CDR3nt: TGTGCCAGCGGTACCGGGACAGACTTAAACATTCAGTACTTC
CDR3aa: CASGTGTDLNIQYF

j_gene: TRBJ1-2
d_gene: .
v_gene: TRBV29-1
CDR3nt: TGCAGCGTGATTGATCGTGGCTACACCTTC
CDR3aa: CSVIDRGYTF

j_gene: TRBJ1-1
d_gene: .
v_gene: TRBV3-1
CDR3nt: TGTGCCAGCAGCCCTTTTCGCACGATCCAGGACACTGAAGCTTTCTTT
CDR3aa: CASSPFRTIQDTEAFF

j_gene: TRBJ1-1
d_gene: .
v_gene: TRBV30
CDR3nt: TGTACAGGGATCCCTGAAGCTTTCTTT
CDR3aa: CTGIPEAFF

j_gene: TRBJ1-1
d_gene: .
v_gene: TRBV7-2
CDR3nt: TGTGCCAGCAGAGCGGGGGTAAGCACTGAAGCTTTCTTT
CDR3aa: CASRAGVSTEAFF

j_gene: TRBJ1-6
d_gene: .
v_gene: TRBV3-1
CDR3nt: TGTGCCAGCAGCCACGCGGGGGGCACGACACCCCTCCACTTT
CDR3aa: CASSHAGGTTPLHF

j_gene: TRBJ1-5
d_gene: .
v_gene: TRBV12-2
CDR3nt: TGTGCAAGTCGCTTGGCCCTCAATCAGCCCCAGCATTTT
CDR3aa: CASRLALNQPQHF

j_gene: TRBJ1-5
d_gene: .
v_gene: TRBV9
CDR3nt: TGTGCCAGCAGCGAACTGGCTGGTAGCAATCAGCCCCAGCATTTT
CDR3aa: CASSELAGSNQPQHF

j_gene: TRBJ1-2
d_gene: .
v_gene: TRBV4-1
CDR3nt: TGCGCCAGCAGCCAAGAGGGAACAGCCCATGGCTACACCTTC
CDR3aa: CASSQEGTAHGYTF

j_gene: TRBJ2-1
d_gene: .
v_gene: TRBV7-2
CDR3nt: TGTGCCAGCAGCGAACCGGGACCGTACAATGAGCAGTTCTTC
CDR3aa: CASSEPGPYNEQFF

j_gene: TRBJ1-2
d_gene: .
v_gene: TRBV6-5
CDR3nt: TGTGCCAGCAGTTACTCGCAATCCTATGGCTACACCTTC
CDR3aa: CASSYSQSYGYTF

j_gene: TRBJ1-1
d_gene: .
v_gene: TRBV4-1
CDR3nt: TGCGCCAGCAGCCAAGTCAGTTGGAACACTGAAGCTTTCTTT
CDR3aa: CASSQVSWNTEAFF

j_gene: TRBJ2-5
d_gene: .
v_gene: TRBV15
CDR3nt: TGTGCCACCAGCGGAAAGGAGACCCAGTACTTC
CDR3aa: CATSGKETQYF

j_gene: TRBJ1-1
d_gene: TRBD1
v_gene: TRBV19
CDR3nt: TGTGCCAGCAGGACAGGGGGTGGCACTGAAGCTTTCTTT
CDR3aa: CASRTGGGTEAFF

j_gene: TRBJ2-1
d_gene: .
v_gene: TRBV4-1
CDR3nt: TGCGCCAGCAGCCAAGAGGATATGATGAATGAGCAGTTCTTC
CDR3aa: CASSQEDMMNEQFF

j_gene: TRBJ1-5
d_gene: .
v_gene: TRBV15
CDR3nt: TGTGCCACCAGCAGAGCTCGGGGCAATCAGCCCCAGCATTTT
CDR3aa: CATSRARGNQPQHF